This TCR beta chain was recovered during a study of T-cell memory formation after mild COVID-19. TCRdb fed the 5' RACE reads into MiXCR, producing one record per CDR3 protein. Here the sample spans roughly 450,000 distinct CDR3 sequences, 18% being singletons. Findings and caveats of the study: Several responding clones turned up in pre-infection memory, indicating that cross-reactive memory may have taken part. Of the contracting clones, CD4+ ones lay mainly in CM and EM, and CD8+ ones in EMRA.

This clonotype was observed a handful of times. The antigen is unknown. CDR1 SGHVT and CDR2 SQSDAQ come from the germline V gene. The CDR3 length is 18 residues. V was pared by 5 bases and J by 4 bases, with 26 bases between. This chain joins TRBV7-4 and TRBJ1-2, with D possibly matching TRBD1 (5 bases). The sequenced sample consisted of PBMCs or a T cell subset sorted from them (not recorded which). The sequence derives from an adult woman who had mild COVID-19 (a few samples of this study predate the infection). Cell type and time point are not known. CDR3 residues: CASSLLTLVWTYSYGYTF. CDR3 DNA: TGTGCCAGCAGCCTATTAACCTTAGTGTGGACATATTCCTATGGCTACACCTTC.